A single sample gave rise to the 31 T cell receptor beta chains below, sequenced in a study of cytotoxic CD8 clonotypes in ibrutinib-treated CLL. Method: immunoSEQ multiplex PCR; TCRdb's copy keeps in-frame clones and lacks some. The table has about 200,000 clones, around three quarters seen once. Here the sequenced sample was PBMCs, taken after 24 months of ibrutinib treatment. Receptors were obtained from a human donor with chronic lymphocytic leukemia.

The genes are TRBV11-2 and TRBJ2-1, with TRBD2 identical over 14 bases. V lost 2 bases, J lost 13 bases, and 13 bases stayed unmatched. CDR1 is SGHAT, CDR2 FQNNGV, per germline. This CDR3 region has 17 residues. This chain's CDR3 is CASSLWPTSGRAGGQFF. The CDR3 DNA is TGTGCCAGCAGCTTATGGCCGACTAGCGGGAGGGCCGGGGGTCAGTTCTTC.

The rearrangement links TRBV19 to TRBJ2-7; 7 bases line up with TRBD1. This CDR3 comprises 13 residues. Per the germline V gene, CDR1 is LNHDA and CDR2 is SQIVND (reference sequence). V dropped 3 bases and J dropped 6; count of bases not matched to a gene: 5. CDR3 loop: CASSIDRVGEQYF. CDR3 nucleotides: TGTGCCAGTAGTATTGACAGGGTGGGCGAGCAGTACTTC.

The chain couples TRBV25-1 to TRBJ1-2, with D tentatively TRBD1 (5 bases). The germline gives CDR1 MGHDK, CDR2 SYGVNS. V dropped 2 bases and J dropped 4 bases, with 17 bases sitting between them. This CDR3 is 16 amino acids long. The CDR3 spells CASSEGVRGVGYGYTF. In DNA, the CDR3 is TGTGCCAGCAGTGAAGGGGTGAGAGGGGTCGGCTATGGCTACACCTTC.

The chain recombines TRBV28 with TRBJ1-2, with D perhaps matching TRBD1 (6 bases). Trimming pared 6 bases from V and 7 bases from J, leaving 21 bases between. The CDR3 consists of 15 residues. Looked up from germline, CDR1 is MDHEN and CDR2 is SYDVKM. CDR3 sequence (DNA): TGTGCCAGCAGCTACCCCCGGGACATCGGCGGTGGCTACACCTTC. Amino acids: CASSYPRDIGGGYTF.

V is TRBV7-9 and J is TRBJ2-2, with D unclear. Trimming removed 3 bases from V and 2 bases from J, with 10 bases in between. Germline V gene sequence: CDR1 SEHNR, CDR2 FQNEAQ (reference sequence). CDR3 length: 15 amino acids. CDR3 sequence (DNA): TGTGCCAGCAGCTTGGGCGCTACCAACACCGGGGAGCTGTTTTTT. Translated: CASSLGATNTGELFF.

V is TRBV6-1 and J is TRBJ2-5; the match to TRBD2 covers 7 bases. J was trimmed by 7 bases and V by 1 base; bases with no gene match: 6. CDR1 MNHNS and CDR2 SASEGT come from the germline V gene. CDR3 length: 14 residues. CDR3 sequence: CASSEGLASVTQYF. The CDR3 nucleotides are TGTGCCAGCAGTGAAGGACTAGCTTCAGTGACCCAGTACTTC.

CDR3 loop: CASSWADRPYNEQFF. CDR3 sequence (DNA): TGTGCCAGTAGCTGGGCAGATCGGCCTTACAATGAGCAGTTCTTC. V gene TRBV19 combines with J gene TRBJ2-1; D not certain. The CDR3 runs 15 residues. Trimming shortened V by 6 bases and J by 4 bases, and 16 bases separated the two germline ends. The germline gives CDR1 LNHDA, CDR2 SQIVND (reference sequence).

The rearrangement uses TRBV10-3 and TRBJ1-1; no reliable D call. The CDR3 extends over 13 amino acids. In germline, CDR1 is ENHRY, CDR2 SYGVKD. The V and J ends lost 11 bases and 3 bases respectively, with 16 bases between them. The CDR3 region is CAARRETDTEAFF. The CDR3 coding sequence is TGTGCCGCCCGGAGGGAAACGGACACTGAAGCTTTCTTT.

The table lists this clone with a count of one. The chain couples TRBV5-1 to TRBJ2-1; 7 positions match TRBD1. CDR1 SGHRS and CDR2 YFSETQ come from the germline V gene. The CDR3 runs to 16 residues. V trimming: 0 bases; J trimming: 9 bases; junction bases outside the gene matches: 12. CDR3 loop: CASSLVARGTWREQFF. The CDR3 coding sequence is TGCGCCAGCAGCTTGGTTGCCAGGGGGACGTGGCGTGAGCAGTTCTTC.

CDR3 DNA sequence: TGTGCCAGCAGCATCAGAACCGACAGGGGTAGAGACTATGGCTACACCTTC. Its protein is CASSIRTDRGRDYGYTF. The rearrangement joins TRBV7-2 to TRBJ1-2, with TRBD1 identical over 8 bases. The CDR3 has 17 amino acids. The J segment lost 3 bases and the V segment lost 5 bases, leaving 14 bases of the junction unmatched. Germline CDR1 and CDR2: SGHTA and FQGNSA.

For this clone: The sample contains more than one DNA sequence encoding this CDR3. J is TRBJ1-5 and V is TRBV15, with D unresolved. Germline CDR1 LNHNV, CDR2 YYDKDF (reference sequence). V lost 0 bases, J lost 4 bases, and 7 bases lay in between. This CDR3 spans 14 amino acids. In DNA form, the CDR3 reads TGTGCCACCAGCAGAGATAGAGGAAATCAGCCCCAGCATTTT. Its translation is CATSRDRGNQPQHF.

The J gene is TRBJ2-1, the V gene TRBV9; TRBD2 agrees at 12 bases. Germline CDR1 is SGDLS and CDR2 is YYNGEE. The trim removed 3 bases at V and 6 bases at J, leaving 7 bases unmatched. The CDR3 runs to 16 residues. CDR3 DNA: TGTGCCAGCAGCGATGGCACTAGCGGGAGGATCAATGAGCAGTTCTTC. As protein: CASSDGTSGRINEQFF.

The J gene is TRBJ1-1, the V gene TRBV10-1; no reliable D call. V shed 0 bases and J shed 3 bases, with 11 bases lying between them. CDR3 length: 15 residues. Germline V gene lookup returns CDR1 WNHNN and CDR2 SYGVQD (reference sequence). The CDR3 sequence: CASSESTYEDTEAFF. As DNA, the CDR3 is TGCGCCAGCAGTGAGTCCACATATGAGGACACTGAAGCTTTCTTT.

The rearrangement uses TRBV5-1 and TRBJ2-3; no clear D. V lost 2 bases and J lost 5, with 18 bases in between. Germline CDR1 SGHRS, CDR2 YFSETQ. There are 16 residues in the CDR3. The CDR3 nucleotides read TGCGCCAGCAGCTTCACGGGCGGACGAGAGCGAGATACGCAGTATTTT. This gives the protein CASSFTGGRERDTQYF. The full variable domain, in which reference TRBV5-1 and TRBJ2-3 provide the parts outside the CDR3, is KAGVTQTPRYLIKTRGQQVTLSCSPISGHRSVSWYQQTPGQGLQFLFEYFSETQRNKGNFPGRFSGRQFSNSRSEMNVSTLELGDSALYLCASSFTGGRERDTQYFGPGTRLTVL.

The chain couples TRBV7-9 to TRBJ1-2, with D tentatively TRBD1 (6 bases). CDR3 length: 14 amino acids. Trimming pared 1 base from V and 6 bases from J, leaving 12 bases between. Germline values: CDR1 SEHNR, CDR2 FQNEAQ (reference sequence). The CDR3 bases are TGTGCCAGCAGCTTAGTCGGGCCAGGGGATGGCTACACCTTC. It codes for CASSLVGPGDGYTF.

CDR3 sequence: CASSKSGTGELFF. The CDR3 nucleotides are TGTGCCAGTAGTAAAAGTGGCACCGGGGAGCTGTTTTTT. The rearrangement links TRBV19 to TRBJ2-2; D gene ambiguous. There are 13 residues in the CDR3. CDR1 and CDR2 from the germline V gene are LNHDA and SQIVND (reference sequence). Trimming removed 4 bases at V and 4 bases at J, with 7 bases between. The variable domain in full, with the rest retrieved from reference TRBV19 and TRBJ2-2, is DGGITQSPKYLFRKEGQNVTLSCEQNLNHDAMYWYRQDPGQGLRLIYYSQIVNDFQKGDIAEGYSVSREKKESFPLTVTSAQKNPTAFYLCASSKSGTGELFFGEGSRLTVL.

This clone was detected once. J is TRBJ2-1 and V is TRBV7-3, with 8 bases that match TRBD2. From germline, CDR1 is SGHTA and CDR2 FQGTGA. V was pared by 5 bases and J by 2 bases, with 11 bases of the junction left unmatched. The length of the CDR3 is 17 residues. Written as DNA, the CDR3 is TGTGCCAGCAGCCCCCGCCCGCGGGAGGTTCCCTACAATGAGCAGTTCTTC. Its protein product is CASSPRPREVPYNEQFF.

This rearrangement joins TRBV6-5 to TRBJ2-2; D might be TRBD2 (6 bases). Deletions cut 6 bases from V and 0 bases from J, with 11 bases between. Germline V lookup: CDR1 MNHEY, CDR2 SVGAGI. The CDR3 spans 15 residues. The CDR3, as DNA: TGTGCCAGCAGGACCTTAGCGGCGAACACCGGGGAGCTGTTTTTT. Its translation: CASRTLAANTGELFF.

V usage is TRBV6-6 and J usage is TRBJ2-3; D not resolved. CDR1 is MNHNY and CDR2 is SVGAGI in the germline V gene (reference sequence). This CDR3 region has 15 residues. The ends were cut back, 5 bases at V and 0 bases at J, with 12 bases in the middle. CDR3: CASSPEHPSTDTQYF. DNA for the CDR3: TGTGCCAGCAGTCCCGAACACCCTAGCACAGATACGCAGTATTTT.

V and J are TRBV6-1 and TRBJ2-7, with TRBD2 matching 12 bases. Germline CDR1 is MNHNS and CDR2 is SASEGT. Trimming at V came to 7 bases and at J to 4 bases, leaving 5 bases not matched to a gene. The CDR3 covers 14 residues. This chain's CDR3 is CASNPTSGSYEQYF. In DNA, the CDR3 is TGTGCCAGCAACCCGACTAGCGGGAGTTACGAGCAGTACTTC.

Only one count was recorded for this clone. The V gene is TRBV5-4, the J gene TRBJ2-3; weak D call: TRBD2 (5 bases). CDR3 length: 16 residues. V was clipped by 4 bases and J by 2 bases, with 17 bases between them. The germline gives CDR1 SGHNT, CDR2 YYREEE (reference sequence). CDR3 sequence: CASSSGKTHSTDTQYF. The CDR3 region has the DNA TGTGCCAGCAGCAGCGGAAAAACGCACTCCACAGATACGCAGTATTTT.

The gene calls are TRBV7-3 and TRBJ2-7, with 9 positions matching TRBD1. Germline assignment: CDR1 SGHTA and CDR2 FQGTGA. This CDR3 contains 14 residues. Unmatched junction bases numbered 6, after V lost 6 bases and J lost 3 bases. The CDR3 DNA is TGTGCCAGCAGTAAGACAGGGGGAGACTACGAGCAGTACTTC. It encodes CASSKTGGDYEQYF.

The chain employs TRBV7-8 and TRBJ2-1; D gene uncertain. With 0 bases removed from V and 0 bases from J, the gap between germline ends came to 9 bases. Germline V lookup: CDR1 SGHVS, CDR2 FQNEAQ. This CDR3 has 16 residues. CDR3 sequence reads: CASSLATRASYNEQFF. In nucleotides, the CDR3 is TGTGCCAGCAGCTTAGCGACCCGGGCCTCCTACAATGAGCAGTTCTTC.

The chain employs TRBV18 and TRBJ2-1; 7 nucleotides line up with TRBD2. From germline, CDR1 is KGHSH and CDR2 LQKENI. V was clipped by 3 bases and J by 8 bases; unmatched bases: 13. The CDR3 covers 16 residues. The CDR3 spells CASSPFELAVQDEQFF. CDR3 DNA sequence: TGTGCCAGCTCACCCTTTGAGCTAGCGGTACAAGATGAGCAGTTCTTC.

The chain has TRBV6-1 and TRBJ2-3, with D possibly called TRBD1 or TRBD2 (6 bases each). Germline loops: CDR1 MNHNS, CDR2 SASEGT. V was pared by 3 bases and J by 0 bases, with 10 bases between. The CDR3 consists of 15 residues. CDR3 DNA: TGTGCCAGCAGTGAGGGGGGCAGGAGCACAGATACGCAGTATTTT. It codes for CASSEGGRSTDTQYF.

This clone occurred a few times. V gene TRBV6-5 combines with J gene TRBJ2-7; a weak D match, TRBD2 (6 bases). V was cut by 7 bases and J by 3 bases, with 16 bases left in between. Germline V CDR1 and CDR2: MNHEY, SVGAGI. The CDR3 consists of 14 residues. Here the CDR3 reads CASTSSVTSYEQYF. In nucleotides, the CDR3 is TGTGCCAGCACCTCCTCCGTGACTAGCTACGAGCAGTACTTC.

The V gene is TRBV7-9, the J gene TRBJ2-7; D unresolved. This CDR3 is 16 amino acids long. Germline CDR1 and CDR2: SEHNR and FQNEAQ (reference sequence). V was clipped by 0 bases and J by 2 bases, with 14 bases between them. The CDR3 DNA reads as TGTGCCAGCAGCTTAGCCCTTGCCCTTGTCCCCTACGAGCAGTACTTC. It is translated as CASSLALALVPYEQYF.

The chain joins TRBV4-1 to TRBJ2-3; TRBD2 aligns across 9 bases. Germline V lookup: CDR1 MGHRA, CDR2 YSYEKL. After removal of 1 base from V and 4 bases from J, the junction contained 18 bases not matched to a gene. This CDR3 spans 20 amino acids. The CDR3 coding sequence is TGCGCCAGCAGCCAAGTGGTGACTAGCGGAGCATCCCTCGTCCCAGATACGCAGTATTTT. Translated: CASSQVVTSGASLVPDTQYF.

The chain combines TRBV30 with TRBJ2-3; 7 bases are shared with TRBD2. Per germline, CDR1 GTSNPN and CDR2 SVGIG (reference sequence). J was trimmed by 2 bases and V by 4 bases; bases with no gene match: 6. The CDR3 has 14 residues. The DNA of the CDR3 is TGTGCCTGGAAAGCGGGACTAACCACAGATACGCAGTATTTT. Protein product: CAWKAGLTTDTQYF.

The table lists this clone with a count of one. V gene TRBV5-1 combines with J gene TRBJ2-3; 7 bases fit TRBD2. This CDR3 is built from 16 residues. V gave up 5 bases and J gave up 0 bases; unmatched junction bases: 9. In germline, CDR1 is SGHRS, CDR2 YFSETQ. The DNA of the CDR3 is TGCGCCAGCAGTCTTGGGACCGGGAGGAGCACAGATACGCAGTATTTT. As protein: CASSLGTGRSTDTQYF.

The sample holds a few counts of this clone. The V and J genes are TRBV7-3 and TRBJ2-2, with a possible D match to TRBD2 (6 bases). The V and J ends lost 4 bases and 2 bases respectively, with 11 bases between them. The CDR3 is 15 residues long. The germline CDR1 and CDR2 sequences are SGHTA and FQGTGA. The CDR3 sequence is CASSSGTANTGELFF. CDR3 in DNA: TGTGCCAGCAGCTCCGGGACTGCCAACACCGGGGAGCTGTTTTTT.